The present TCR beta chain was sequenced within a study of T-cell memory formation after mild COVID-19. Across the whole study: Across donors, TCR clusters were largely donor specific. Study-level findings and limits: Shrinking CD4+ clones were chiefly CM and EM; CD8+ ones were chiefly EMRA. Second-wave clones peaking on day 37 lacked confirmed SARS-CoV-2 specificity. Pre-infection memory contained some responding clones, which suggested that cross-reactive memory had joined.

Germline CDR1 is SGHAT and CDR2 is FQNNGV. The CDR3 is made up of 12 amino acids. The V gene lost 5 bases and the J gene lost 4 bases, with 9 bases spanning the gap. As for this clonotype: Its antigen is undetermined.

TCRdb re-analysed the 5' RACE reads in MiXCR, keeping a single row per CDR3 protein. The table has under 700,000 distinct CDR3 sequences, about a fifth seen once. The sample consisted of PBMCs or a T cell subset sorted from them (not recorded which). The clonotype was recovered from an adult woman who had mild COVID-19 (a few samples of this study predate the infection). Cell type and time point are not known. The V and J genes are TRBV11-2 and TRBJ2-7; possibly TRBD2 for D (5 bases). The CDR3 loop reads CASSGIAYEQYF. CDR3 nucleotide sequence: TGTGCCAGCAGCGGGATAGCGTACGAGCAGTACTTC.